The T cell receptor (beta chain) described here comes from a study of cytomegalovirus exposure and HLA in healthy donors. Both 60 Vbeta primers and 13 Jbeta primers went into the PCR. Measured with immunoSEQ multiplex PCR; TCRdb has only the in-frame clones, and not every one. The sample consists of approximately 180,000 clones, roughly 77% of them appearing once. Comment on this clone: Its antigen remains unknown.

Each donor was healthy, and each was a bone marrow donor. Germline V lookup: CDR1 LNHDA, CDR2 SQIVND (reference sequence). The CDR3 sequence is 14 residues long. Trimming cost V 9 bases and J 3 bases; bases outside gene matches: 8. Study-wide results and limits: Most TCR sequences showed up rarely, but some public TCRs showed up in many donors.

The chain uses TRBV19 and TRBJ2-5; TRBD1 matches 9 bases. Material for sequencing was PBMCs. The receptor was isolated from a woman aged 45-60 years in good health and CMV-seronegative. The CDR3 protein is CASSTGQGEETQYF. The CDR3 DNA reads TGTGCCAGCTCAACGGGACAGGGTGAAGAGACCCAGTACTTC.